The subject of this entry is one T cell receptor (beta chain). Its antigen is not identified. Each donor was nominally healthy when sampled (though unrecorded immune exposures were likely). The data were obtained in a study of cytomegalovirus exposure and HLA in healthy donors. Notes on the study in general: CMV serostatus was the only recorded immune exposure for donors. More than 150 TCR beta chains were listed as cytomegalovirus-associated. Analyzed later, most CMV-associated TCR beta chains appeared HLA-restricted.

V trimming: 5 bases; J trimming: 4 bases; junction bases outside the gene matches: 7. Germline V gene data show CDR1 as MNHNS and CDR2 as SASEGT. The CDR3 has 14 residues. Vbeta (60) and Jbeta (13) primers were used in the PCR. Only in-frame clones appear in the TCRdb table, and some are missing; sequencing was by immunoSEQ multiplex PCR. Counted here are more than 150,000 clones, roughly 87% occurring once; the ten biggest clones make up around 0.21%. This chain links TRBV6-1 with TRBJ1-2; TRBD1 aligns across 7 bases. The source material was PBMCs. The TCR originated in a girl under two years old in good health and CMV-seronegative. This chain's CDR3 is CASSRRDRSYGYTF. CDR3 nucleotide sequence: TGTGCCAGCAGTCGCCGGGACAGATCCTATGGCTACACCTTC.